Shown below are 24 T cell receptor beta chains from a single sample sequenced in a study of T cells in tuberculosis. The method was immunoSEQ multiplex PCR; TCRdb's version includes in-frame clones alone and lacks a portion of them. The table has tens of thousands of clones, nearly 95% seen once. Sequenced input: PBMCs. These receptors were collected from a donor between 10 and 35 years old with latent tuberculosis or without tuberculosis infection.

The chain combines TRBV4-1 with TRBJ2-7; D possibly corresponds to TRBD2 (5 bases). The CDR3 totals 14 residues. Deletions cut 0 bases from V and 6 bases from J, with 12 bases between. Looked up from germline, CDR1 is MGHRA and CDR2 is YSYEKL. The CDR3 DNA follows: TGCGCCAGCAGCCAAGAACGAGGGTATGGCGAGCAGTACTTC. Translation: CASSQERGYGEQYF.

This clone was seen only a few times. This sequence joins TRBV6-6 and TRBJ2-7; a possible D gene is TRBD2 (6 bases). The length of the CDR3 is 15 residues. Germline V gene sequence: CDR1 MNHNY, CDR2 SVGAGI (reference sequence). Trimming left V 2 bases short and J 2 bases short, with 13 bases between. CDR3 sequence (DNA): TGTGCCAGCAGTTACCCACCGGGAGACACCTACGAGCAGTACTTC. Protein sequence: CASSYPPGDTYEQYF.

The chain combines TRBV12-5 with TRBJ2-1, with D possibly being TRBD2 (6 bases). V was trimmed by 0 bases and J by 9 bases, leaving 12 bases between them. The CDR3 is 14 amino acids. Germline CDR1 and CDR2: LGHNT and FRNRAP. CDR3 DNA sequence: TGTGCTAGTGGTTTGGTACTGGGGGGTAGTGAGCAGTTCTTC. It is translated as CASGLVLGGSEQFF.

This rearrangement joins TRBV9 to TRBJ2-1, with 10 bases aligning to TRBD2. V was pared by 4 bases and J by 4 bases, with 5 bases of the junction left unmatched. The CDR3 is 15 residues long. Germline-derived CDR1 and CDR2 are SGDLS and YYNGEE. This chain's CDR3 is CASSPTSGVYNEQFF. Here the CDR3 DNA reads TGTGCCAGCAGCCCAACTAGCGGGGTTTACAATGAGCAGTTCTTC.

The CDR3 DNA sequence: TGTGCCAGCAGCTTAGGGGTTTTAGGGACAGGGACATCCTACGAGCAGTACTTC. It codes for CASSLGVLGTGTSYEQYF. This rearrangement joins TRBV5-5 to TRBJ2-7; 9 bases match TRBD1. Germline lookup yields CDR1 SGHKS and CDR2 YYEKEE (reference sequence). The CDR3 consists of 18 residues. V was clipped by 2 bases and J by 1 base; unmatched bases: 13.

The V gene is TRBV6-1, the J gene TRBJ2-7; weak D call: TRBD1 (5 bases). This CDR3 comprises 14 residues. Between the trimmed V and J ends, which lost 0 bases and 0 bases, there was a span of 6 bases. CDR1 and CDR2 from the germline V gene are MNHNS and SASEGT. DNA of the CDR3: TGTGCCAGCAGTGAAGCCCAGGGCTCCTACGAGCAGTACTTC. Encoded protein: CASSEAQGSYEQYF.

The chain carries TRBV18 and TRBJ1-2; the match to TRBD1 covers 7 bases. V was clipped by 0 bases and J by 4 bases; unmatched bases: 17. Looked up from germline, CDR1 is KGHSH and CDR2 is LQKENI. This CDR3 spans 19 amino acids. The CDR3 spells CASSPPVTQTGLGVYGYTF. In DNA, the CDR3 is TGTGCCAGCTCACCACCGGTAACTCAGACAGGGCTTGGCGTCTATGGCTACACCTTC.

This chain connects TRBV4-1 to TRBJ2-3; maybe TRBD1 (5 bases). Between the trimmed V and J ends, which lost 2 bases and 3 bases, there was a span of 15 bases. The germline CDR1 and CDR2 sequences are MGHRA and YSYEKL. The CDR3 extends over 16 amino acids. Written as DNA, the CDR3 is TGCGCCAGCAGCCAAAATCTGGGGCTTGAAACAGATACGCAGTATTTT. Amino acid sequence: CASSQNLGLETDTQYF.

This chain connects TRBV2 to TRBJ2-1; D might be TRBD1 (5 bases). The germline CDR1 and CDR2 sequences are SNHLY and FYNNEI. The CDR3 consists of 16 residues. Trimming took off 4 bases at V and 3 bases at J, with 16 bases between the two ends. DNA for the CDR3: TGTGCCAGCAGTGTGTTAAACAGGCCAAACTACAATGAGCAGTTCTTC. Translating it yields CASSVLNRPNYNEQFF.

V gene TRBV6-7 combines with J gene TRBJ1-1, with a possible D match to TRBD1 (6 bases). TRBV6-7 is identified as an open reading frame with a role that is uncertain. V lost 0 bases and J lost 6, with 8 bases in between. CDR3 length: 13 residues. The CDR3 loop reads CASSYSGASEAFF. The CDR3 coding sequence is TGTGCCAGCAGTTACTCGGGGGCGTCTGAAGCTTTCTTT.

The chain combines TRBV19 with TRBJ1-4; perhaps TRBD1 as D (5 bases). Trimming took 4 bases from V and 0 from J, leaving 18 bases between them. Looked up from germline, CDR1 is LNHDA and CDR2 is SQIVND (reference sequence). This CDR3 has 18 amino acids. CDR3 sequence: CASSKGHIRRSTNEKLFF. The CDR3 DNA sequence: TGTGCCAGTAGTAAAGGACACATCCGAAGGTCAACTAATGAAAAACTGTTTTTT.

The chain has TRBV9 and TRBJ2-3; 12 positions match TRBD2. CDR3 size: 18 residues. Unmatched junction bases numbered 5, after V lost 0 bases and J lost 0 bases. Germline assignment: CDR1 SGDLS and CDR2 YYNGEE. CDR3 in DNA: TGTGCCAGCAGCGTAGATATCCTAGCGGGGGGGAGCACAGATACGCAGTATTTT. It codes for CASSVDILAGGSTDTQYF.

This chain links TRBV27 with TRBJ1-2; TRBD1 matches 7 bases. Germline V lookup: CDR1 MNHEY, CDR2 SMNVEV (reference sequence). Unmatched junction bases numbered 12, after V lost 7 bases and J lost 4 bases. The CDR3 is 15 amino acids. The CDR3: CASKQTSDRAYGYTF. The CDR3 DNA is TGTGCCAGCAAACAAACCTCTGACAGGGCCTATGGCTACACCTTC.

J is TRBJ2-6 and V is TRBV19, with TRBD1 matching 7 bases. Germline loops: CDR1 LNHDA, CDR2 SQIVND (reference sequence). V gave up 5 bases and J gave up 2 bases; unmatched junction bases: 21. This CDR3 has 21 amino acids. The CDR3 here is CASSLIIWDSSALTGANVLTF. The DNA for the CDR3 is TGTGCCAGTAGTTTAATAATATGGGACAGTTCAGCCTTGACTGGGGCCAACGTCCTGACTTTC.

This chain links TRBV5-1 with TRBJ1-6, with D tentatively TRBD1 (6 bases). The CDR3 totals 15 residues. The V and J ends lost 1 base and 5 bases respectively, with 10 bases between them. Germline values: CDR1 SGHRS, CDR2 YFSETQ. CDR3 coding DNA: TGCGCCAGCAGCTTGACAGGGAAAGATAATTCACCCCTCCACTTT. This translates into CASSLTGKDNSPLHF.

V is TRBV5-1 and J is TRBJ1-2; 11 nucleotides line up with TRBD1. The CDR3 sequence is 16 residues long. Germline assignment: CDR1 SGHRS and CDR2 YFSETQ. The J segment lost 8 bases and the V segment lost 4 bases, leaving 13 bases of the junction unmatched. The chain's CDR3 is CASSVGQGAPGWGYTF. In nucleotides, the CDR3 is TGCGCCAGCAGCGTAGGACAGGGGGCGCCGGGCTGGGGCTACACCTTC.

With respect to this clone: This sample includes further DNA sequences coding for the same CDR3. The chain has TRBV6-1 and TRBJ1-4; 8 nucleotides align to TRBD1. The CDR3 is 14 residues long. The V and J ends lost 1 base and 7 bases, in that order; junction bases with no gene match: 2. The germline V gene has CDR1 MNHNS and CDR2 SASEGT. The CDR3 DNA sequence: TGTGCCAGCAGTGAAGGGACAGGGTCTGAAAAACTGTTTTTT. Amino acids: CASSEGTGSEKLFF.

The V call is TRBV10-3, the J call TRBJ1-2; possibly TRBD1 for D (6 bases). Deletions cut 8 bases from V and 4 bases from J, with 11 bases between. The CDR3 has 12 amino acids. Germline lookup yields CDR1 ENHRY and CDR2 SYGVKD. This CDR3 reads CAIAGGSYGYTF. CDR3 sequence (DNA): TGTGCCATCGCTGGGGGCAGCTATGGCTACACCTTC.

This chain links TRBV5-1 with TRBJ1-2; 9 bases agree with TRBD1. The CDR3 sequence is 16 residues long. V was pared by 4 bases and J by 2 bases, with 9 bases of the junction left unmatched. The germline CDR1 and CDR2 sequences are SGHRS and YFSETQ. CDR3 DNA: TGCGCCAGCAGCCTTATGACCGGGACAGGGAACTATGGCTACACCTTC. Its translation: CASSLMTGTGNYGYTF.

This clone was detected once. The chain recombines TRBV6-4 with TRBJ2-3, with 8 positions matching TRBD2. Germline trimming cut 4 bases from V and 6 bases from J; bases unmatched to any gene: 9. Germline V gene lookup returns CDR1 MRHNA and CDR2 SNTAGT. CDR3 length: 15 residues. The CDR3 reads CASSVSAGGGDTQYF. The DNA of the CDR3 is TGTGCCAGCAGTGTCTCGGCGGGGGGCGGGGATACGCAGTATTTT.

J is TRBJ2-1 and V is TRBV2; 12 nucleotides match TRBD2. The CDR3 is 15 amino acids. Germline V lookup: CDR1 SNHLY, CDR2 FYNNEI. After removal of 4 bases from V and 7 bases from J, the junction contained 5 bases not matched to a gene. The CDR3 coding sequence is TGTGCCAGCAGTGGTGCTAGCGGGGGGGTGAATGAGCAGTTCTTC. This encodes CASSGASGGVNEQFF.

This chain uses TRBV6-5 with TRBJ1-2, with unresolved D. The CDR3 has 14 amino acids. V shed 0 bases and J shed 4 bases, with 9 bases lying between them. The germline V gene has CDR1 MNHEY and CDR2 SVGAGI. CDR3 in DNA: TGTGCCAGCAGTTACTCATCCCAGGCCTATGGCTACACCTTC. The encoded protein is CASSYSSQAYGYTF.

The chain joins TRBV2 to TRBJ1-5, with TRBD1 identical over 10 bases. The length of the CDR3 is 14 residues. V was pared by 6 bases and J by 7 bases, with 6 bases of the junction left unmatched. Germline V lookup: CDR1 SNHLY, CDR2 FYNNEI. The CDR3 spells CASRGDRGGQPQHF. The DNA for the CDR3 is TGTGCCAGCAGGGGGGACAGGGGAGGACAGCCCCAGCATTTT.

The CDR3 DNA follows: TGCGCCAGCAGCCAAGGGGGCGGCTATGGCTACACCTTC. It encodes CASSQGGGYGYTF. The rearrangement uses TRBV4-3 and TRBJ1-2; D may be TRBD1 (5 bases). Germline V gene data show CDR1 as LGHNA and CDR2 as YSLEER. Deletions cut 1 base from V and 4 bases from J, with 7 bases between. This CDR3 spans 13 amino acids.